The T cell receptor (beta chain) described here comes from a study of T-cell memory formation after mild COVID-19. About the research overall: Largely donor-specific sequence clusters came from a couple of donors.

In its sample, this clonotype was seen a few times. One entry per CDR3 protein, called by TCRdb with MiXCR from the 5' RACE reads. This table has 150,000 to 200,000 distinct CDR3 sequences, approximately 15% appearing once. Germline assignment: CDR1 GTSNPN and CDR2 SVGIG (reference sequence). This CDR3 region has 14 residues. V shed 2 bases and J 7 bases; nucleotides not matched to a gene: 9. This receptor was identified in an adult woman who had mild COVID-19 (a few samples of this study predate the infection). Cell type and time point are not known. Specimen: PBMCs or a T cell subset sorted from them (not recorded which). V usage is TRBV30 and J usage is TRBJ1-1, with 8 bases aligning to TRBD1. The CDR3 here is CAWSLGQGRIEAFF. DNA for the CDR3: TGTGCCTGGAGTCTAGGACAGGGAAGAATTGAAGCTTTCTTT.